The source of this T cell receptor (beta chain) is a study of T-cell reconstitution after alpha-beta-depleted transplantation in children. Study-wide findings and caveats: Expanded graft clones numbering several hundred reportedly gave rise to alpha-beta T cells about two months after transplant. Surviving thymic progenitors and recipient T cells were the source of high TCRbeta diversity at day 60 in some patients.

The TCRbeta library incorporated unique molecular identifiers. TCRdb reprocessed the PCR reads via MiXCR and lists one record per CDR3 protein. The sample yields 780,000 or so distinct CDR3 sequences, approximately 15% seen once. The CDR3 is 14 amino acids. The V end lost 7 bases, the J end lost 5 bases, and 17 bases lay between the germline ends. The table lists this clonotype with a few counts. Its matching antigen is unknown. The receptor was isolated from a male patient younger than 18 who had a stem cell transplant for acute lymphoblastic leukemia, so the T cells may come from the graft donor. The material sequenced was PBMCs, mostly from graft donor cells, taken 360 days after TCRalphabeta/CD19-depleted stem cell transplant. The chain links TRBV12-3 or TRBV12-4 to TRBJ1-1; D might be TRBD1 (6 bases). The CDR3 loop is CASTFVGGGTEAFF. CDR3 in DNA: TGTGCCAGCACCTTTGTCGGAGGGGGGACTGAAGCTTTCTTT.